These 21 T cell receptor beta chains were all obtained from the same sample, sequenced in a study of blood T cells in healthy people across ages. Combining a sample-barcoded 5' primer with a J-beta primer mix, a second PCR ran for about 7 to 11 cycles. Using its own MiXCR run on the 5' RACE reads, TCRdb lists one record per CDR3 protein. This sample yields fewer than 700,000 distinct CDR3 sequences, of which less than 45% are seen a single time; around 32% belongs to the top ten. Sequencing was carried out using blood. These receptors all come from a man older than 75 in good health.

CDR3 bases: TGTGCCAGCAGCGCGAGGACAGGGGGCTGGAGCCAGCCCCAGCATTTT. Amino acid sequence: CASSARTGGWSQPQHF. This chain joins TRBV7-9 and TRBJ1-5; 11 bases map to TRBD1. The V gene's germline CDR1 is SEHNR and CDR2 FQNEAQ (reference sequence). The CDR3 spans 16 residues. V was pared by 5 bases and J by 7 bases, with 10 bases of the junction left unmatched.

This clonotype was counted ten times or more. The rearrangement uses TRBV7-2 and TRBJ1-5; tentatively, D is TRBD1 (6 bases). The length of the CDR3 is 13 residues. Trimming pared 1 base from V and 7 bases from J, leaving 8 bases between. CDR1 is SGHTA, CDR2 FQGNSA, per germline. CDR3 in amino acids: CASSLEGGQPQHF. DNA of the CDR3: TGTGCCAGCAGCTTAGAGGGGGGCCAGCCCCAGCATTTT.

The chain links TRBV6-2 or TRBV6-3 to TRBJ2-5; 13 nucleotides align to TRBD2. V shed 9 bases, J shed 5 bases, and the junction held 9 bases outside the gene matches. Germline CDR1 and CDR2: MNHEY and SVGEGT. CDR3 length equals 15 residues. CDR3 sequence: CASGTSGAGEETQYF. CDR3 DNA sequence: TGTGCCAGTGGGACTAGCGGGGCAGGGGAGGAGACCCAGTACTTC.

The CDR3 here is CSAQDSGNEQYF. CDR3 DNA: TGCAGTGCTCAGGACTCAGGCAATGAGCAGTACTTC. The rearrangement joins TRBV20-1 to TRBJ2-7; tentatively, D is TRBD2 (5 bases). Trimming took off 5 bases at V and 7 bases at J, with 15 bases between the two ends. CDR1 DFQATT and CDR2 SNEGSKA come from the germline V gene (reference sequence). The CDR3 runs to 12 residues.

The chain carries TRBV12-3 or TRBV12-4 and TRBJ2-5, with a tentative D call TRBD2 (5 bases). The V gene lost 1 base and the J gene lost 4 bases, with 7 bases spanning the gap. CDR3 size: 13 residues. The CDR3 nucleotides are TGTGCCAGCAGTTTAGTGGCGGGAGAGACCCAGTACTTC. It encodes CASSLVAGETQYF.

In its sample, this clonotype was seen a few times. This chain joins TRBV10-3 and TRBJ2-7; 9 nucleotides line up with TRBD2. Germline-derived CDR1 and CDR2 are ENHRY and SYGVKD. The CDR3 is 15 residues long. V trimming: 3 bases; J trimming: 0 bases; junction bases outside the gene matches: 3. CDR3 region: CAISDSSGASYEQYF. The CDR3 DNA is TGTGCCATCAGTGACTCTAGCGGGGCCTCCTACGAGCAGTACTTC.

In this sample, this clonotype turned up a few times. The chain couples TRBV29-1 to TRBJ2-1; 8 bases match TRBD2. V trimming: 6 bases; J trimming: 7 bases; junction bases outside the gene matches: 14. CDR3 length equals 15 residues. Germline loops: CDR1 SQVTM, CDR2 ANQGSEA. DNA of the CDR3: TGCAGCGTCCTCGGGCCCGGGGGGGGTAGGAATGAGCAGTTCTTC. It codes for CSVLGPGGGRNEQFF.

This clonotype came up many times. The V gene is TRBV10-1, the J gene TRBJ2-3; D unresolved. V lost 2 bases, J lost 1 base, and 4 bases lay in between. This CDR3 has 13 residues. Per germline, CDR1 WNHNN and CDR2 SYGVQD (reference sequence). This chain's CDR3 is CASSEPRTDTQYF. CDR3 nucleotides: TGCGCCAGCAGTGAGCCCCGCACAGATACGCAGTATTTT.

The chain has TRBV12-3 or TRBV12-4 and TRBJ2-2; tentatively, D is TRBD2 (6 bases). V gave up 3 bases and J gave up 8 bases, with 10 bases separating them. This CDR3 has 13 amino acids. CDR3 bases: TGTGCCAGCAGTTTCGCGGGGTGGGGGGAGCTGTTTTTT. Protein sequence: CASSFAGWGELFF.

This chain's CDR3 is CASSRTGEEGTEAFF. The CDR3 nucleotides are TGTGCCAGCAGCCGGACAGGGGAAGAGGGCACTGAAGCTTTCTTT. V gene TRBV7-9 combines with J gene TRBJ1-1; 9 bases are a match to TRBD1. The CDR3 is 15 amino acids. Germline lookup yields CDR1 SEHNR and CDR2 FQNEAQ (reference sequence). Trimming removed 5 bases from V and 4 bases from J; junction bases left unmatched: 8.

The J gene is TRBJ1-2, the V gene TRBV9; weak D call: TRBD1 (6 bases). V lost 4 bases, J lost 0 bases, and 16 bases lay in between. This CDR3 is 16 amino acids long. Germline V gene lookup returns CDR1 SGDLS and CDR2 YYNGEE. The CDR3 nucleotides read TGTGCCAGCAGCTCATGGGGCAGGACAGCTAACTATGGCTACACCTTC. Its protein is CASSSWGRTANYGYTF. Full variable domain (rest looked up from reference TRBV9 and TRBJ1-2): DSGVTQTPKHLITATGQRVTLRCSPRSGDLSVYWYQQSLDQGLQFLIQYYNGEERAKGNILERFSAQQFPDLHSELNLSSLELGDSALYFCASSSWGRTANYGYTFGSGTRLTVV.

In this sample, this clonotype turned up a few times. In DNA form, the CDR3 reads TGTGCCAGCTCACCCCGCAGACAGACCGAAGAGACCCAGTACTTC. Its translation is CASSPRRQTEETQYF. V usage is TRBV18 and J usage is TRBJ2-5; the D gene is possibly TRBD1 (5 bases). This CDR3 is 15 amino acids long. The ends were cut back, 3 bases at V and 3 bases at J, with 14 bases in the middle. Germline CDR1 and CDR2: KGHSH and LQKENI.

This clonotype was seen a few times. The chain combines TRBV7-2 with TRBJ2-5; TRBD1 agrees at 7 bases. The germline V gene has CDR1 SGHTA and CDR2 FQGNSA. V shed 7 bases, J shed 5 bases, and the junction held 7 bases outside the gene matches. The CDR3 contains 13 residues. CDR3 DNA sequence: TGTGCCAGCAAGAGGGGGCTAGGGGAGACCCAGTACTTC. Encoded protein: CASKRGLGETQYF.

The chain has TRBV7-2 and TRBJ2-4; 10 bases map to TRBD1. Germline CDR1 is SGHTA and CDR2 is FQGNSA. With V trimmed by 5 bases and J by 2 bases, 6 bases remained unmatched. The CDR3 runs 16 residues. CDR3: CASSPWTGGTKNIQYF. The CDR3, as DNA: TGTGCCAGCAGCCCCTGGACAGGGGGGACCAAAAACATTCAGTACTTC. Complete variable domain (other parts from reference TRBV7-2 and TRBJ2-4): GAGVSQSPSNKVTEKGKDVELRCDPISGHTALYWYRQSLGQGLEFLIYFQGNSAPDKSGLPSDRFSAERTGGSVSTLTIQRTQQEDSAVYLCASSPWTGGTKNIQYFGAGTRLSVL.

This rearrangement joins TRBV5-1 to TRBJ2-7; 8 nucleotides line up with TRBD1. CDR3 length: 12 residues. Germline-derived CDR1 and CDR2 are SGHRS and YFSETQ. Trimming took 6 bases from V and 6 from J; bases not matched to a gene: 5. The CDR3 protein is CASKAGGGEQYF. The CDR3 DNA reads as TGCGCCAGCAAGGCAGGGGGCGGCGAGCAGTACTTC.

This clonotype appeared a few times. This chain uses TRBV4-3 with TRBJ2-3; 10 nucleotides line up with TRBD2. The J segment lost 3 bases and the V segment lost 2 bases, leaving 5 bases of the junction unmatched. The germline V gene encodes CDR1 LGHNA and CDR2 YSLEER. The CDR3 extends over 16 amino acids. The CDR3 here is CASSQLAGGGTDTQYF. Here the CDR3 DNA reads TGCGCCAGCAGCCAATTAGCGGGAGGAGGAACAGATACGCAGTATTTT.

This chain links TRBV20-1 with TRBJ1-2, with D tentatively TRBD1 (5 bases). The V gene lost 0 bases and the J gene lost 3 bases, with 11 bases spanning the gap. The germline CDR1 and CDR2 sequences are DFQATT and SNEGSKA (reference sequence). This CDR3 comprises 14 residues. CDR3 in amino acids: CSAREDGGDYGYTF. CDR3 nucleotides: TGCAGTGCTAGAGAGGACGGGGGTGACTATGGCTACACCTTC.

For this clonotype: Just one base apart from a much larger clone, this may be a read error. The chain is built from TRBV5-1 and TRBJ2-1; D remains ambiguous. Germline CDR1 SGHRS, CDR2 YFSETQ. The CDR3 sequence is 13 residues long. The CDR3 DNA reads TGCGTCAGCAGCTTGGTCCGGGTCAATGAGCAGTTCTTC. As protein: CVSSLVRVNEQFF. Drawing the rest from reference TRBV5-1 and TRBJ2-1, the complete variable domain is KAGVTQTPRYLIKTRGQQVTLSCSPISGHRSVSWYQQTPGQGLQFLFEYFSETQRNKGNFPGRFSGRQFSNSRSEMNVSTLELGDSALYLCVSSLVRVNEQFFGPGTRLTVL.

The chain carries TRBV25-1 and TRBJ2-4; 7 positions match TRBD1. CDR3 size: 15 residues. Germline values: CDR1 MGHDK, CDR2 SYGVNS. V lost 6 bases to trimming and J lost 4 bases; unmatched junction nucleotides: 9. CDR3: CASRETSGQKNIQYF. CDR3 in DNA: TGTGCCAGCAGGGAGACCTCGGGACAGAAAAACATTCAGTACTTC.

There are many counts of this clonotype. The CDR3 region is CSAGRGAYEQYF. CDR3 nucleotide sequence: TGCAGTGCAGGTCGAGGGGCCTACGAGCAGTACTTC. The chain recombines TRBV20-1 with TRBJ2-7; D tentatively fits TRBD1 or TRBD2 (5 bases each). Looked up from germline, CDR1 is DFQATT and CDR2 is SNEGSKA (reference sequence). The germline V and J ends were trimmed by 6 bases and 2 bases, with 11 bases remaining between them. This CDR3 has 12 residues.

The chain carries TRBV4-1 and TRBJ1-2, with D tentatively TRBD1 (5 bases). The CDR3 contains 14 residues. Germline CDR1 MGHRA, CDR2 YSYEKL. Trimming removed 0 bases from V and 7 bases from J, with 12 bases in between. CDR3 in DNA: TGCGCCAGCAGCCAAGATCATTCAGGGCTTGGCTACACCTTC. Residues: CASSQDHSGLGYTF.